These T cell receptor beta chains were read from a single sample in a study of blood T cells in healthy people across ages. TCRdb re-derived calls from the 5' RACE reads in MiXCR, one entry per CDR3 protein. The data contain roughly 1.4 million distinct CDR3 sequences, 59% of them singletons. The sequencing input was blood. These receptors were obtained from a man aged 18 to 30 in good health. Each CDR3 is given with its conserved first and last residue. The D gene is left open where the match is weak. The size field is filled for only some rows; it gives once, few, many or a size class.

v_call,j_call,d_call,clone_size,cdr3_nt,cdr3_aa
TRBV28,TRBJ1-2,-,-,TGTGCCAGCCAATCCTCCAGAAGGCCCCAACTCGCTGGCTACACCTTC,CASQSSRRPQLAGYTF
TRBV2,TRBJ1-6,TRBD1,-,TGTGCCAGCAGTCGGGACAGTGTTTCACCCCTCCACTTT,CASSRDSVSPLHF
TRBV12-3/TRBV12-4,TRBJ2-5,TRBD1,-,TGTGCCAGCAGCTTGTACGGGGACAGGGGTTTTTCTAATGAGCAGTACTTC,CASSLYGDRGFSNEQYF
TRBV20-1,TRBJ2-3,-,-,TGCAGTGCTAGGGTGGAGGCGGGAATTGTACATACGCAGTATTTT,CSARVEAGIVHTQYF
TRBV20-1,TRBJ2-7,TRBD2,many,TGCAGTGCTAGAGATCGGGGCGGGAGGGCCTTGGAGGAGCAGTACTTC,CSARDRGGRALEEQYF
TRBV7-2,TRBJ2-5,-,-,TGTGCCAGCAGCGCGGATCCCGGGAGCCAAGAGACCCAGTACTTC,CASSADPGSQETQYF
TRBV7-7,TRBJ2-5,-,-,TGTGCTAGCAGCCCGAAACCCGGGGAGACCCAGTACTTC,CASSPKPGETQYF
TRBV10-3,TRBJ2-2,-,-,TGTGCCACAGAGGGGACAACGGACACCGGGGAGCTGTTTTTT,CATEGTTDTGELFF
TRBV30,TRBJ2-7,-,-,TGTGCCTGGAGTGTTTCGGGAAGATACGAGCAGTACTTC,CAWSVSGRYEQYF
TRBV6-5,TRBJ2-1,TRBD1,-,TGTGCCAGCAGATACAGGGGGCGAGGCTGGAATGAGCAGTTCTTC,CASRYRGRGWNEQFF
TRBV29-1,TRBJ2-3,-,-,TGCAGCGTTGGAGGTGTTGGCGGTATTGGCACAGATACGCAGTATTTT,CSVGGVGGIGTDTQYF
TRBV20-1,TRBJ1-4,-,-,TGCAGTGCTAGACCCACAACTACTAATGAAAAACTGTTTTTT,CSARPTTTNEKLFF
TRBV6-5,TRBJ2-7,-,few,TGTGCCAGCAGTCGGAGGTATTCCGCTGCCACGCACGAGCAGTACTTC,CASSRRYSAATHEQYF
TRBV11-2,TRBJ2-7,TRBD1,few,TGTGCCAGCAGCCGATCGACAGGGCCCTACGAGCAGTACTTC,CASSRSTGPYEQYF
TRBV20-1,TRBJ2-4,TRBD1,-,TGCAGTGCTAGCCCCGGGACAGCCCCCGTATTAGCCAAAAACATTCAGTACTTC,CSASPGTAPVLAKNIQYF
TRBV7-9,TRBJ1-2,-,few,TGTGCCAGCAGCCAGGTGGGGGCGGCTAACTATGGCTACACCTTC,CASSQVGAANYGYTF
TRBV12-3/TRBV12-4,TRBJ2-5,TRBD1,-,TGTGCCAGCAGTCGAATGAAAAAGGACAGGGTAGAAGAGACCCAGTACTTC,CASSRMKKDRVEETQYF
TRBV4-1,TRBJ2-2,TRBD2,-,TGCGCCAGCAGCCTTCTCGTAGGGAGGGTAGCGAACACCGGGGAGCTGTTTTTT,CASSLLVGRVANTGELFF
TRBV29-1,TRBJ2-7,TRBD2,few,TGCAGCGTCGGTCTTTCCCGCGGGGGGTCCTACGAGCAGTACTTC,CSVGLSRGGSYEQYF
TRBV7-2,TRBJ1-2,-,-,TGTGCCAGCAGCTTACCGGGACGGCCAGAGTATGGCTACACCTTC,CASSLPGRPEYGYTF
TRBV29-1,TRBJ2-5,-,few,TGCAGCGTTGCGCCGGTTCTCGTAGGGACCCAGTACTTC,CSVAPVLVGTQYF
TRBV4-1,TRBJ2-7,TRBD1,-,TGCGCCAGCAGCCAGATTGGACAGGTCTACGAGCAGTACTTC,CASSQIGQVYEQYF
TRBV5-5,TRBJ2-1,-,-,TGTGCCAGCAGCACGGACTTACGAGCGGTAGGGTTCTTC,CASSTDLRAVGFF
TRBV20-1,TRBJ2-5,TRBD2,-,TGCAGTGCTCCGCTAGCGGGGGGGGCGAAGGAAGAGACCCAGTACTTC,CSAPLAGGAKEETQYF
TRBV6-1,TRBJ2-1,-,few,TGTGCCAGCAGTGGCAGGCCCTACAATGAGCAGTTCTTC,CASSGRPYNEQFF
TRBV4-2,TRBJ2-3,-,once,TGTGCCAGCAGCCAAGAGTGGCCAGCGACAGATACGCAGTATTTT,CASSQEWPATDTQYF
TRBV9,TRBJ2-4,-,few,TGTGCCAGCAGCGTAGGGGCCAAAAACATTCAGTACTTC,CASSVGAKNIQYF
TRBV24-1,TRBJ1-2,TRBD1,few,TGTGCCACCAGTGACACCGACAGGGGTGGAGGCTACACCTTC,CATSDTDRGGGYTF
TRBV4-3,TRBJ2-1,TRBD2,-,TGCGCCAACAGCGAGTCTTTAGCGGGGAGCTCCTACAATGAGCAGTTCTTC,CANSESLAGSSYNEQFF
TRBV29-1,TRBJ1-4,-,-,TGCAGCGTTGCAGGGCTGAATGAAAAACTGTTTTTT,CSVAGLNEKLFF
TRBV20-1,TRBJ2-1,TRBD2,-,TGCAGTGCTAGAGACTTCCGGACTAGCGGGAGAGGCAATGAGCAGTTCTTC,CSARDFRTSGRGNEQFF